This T cell receptor (beta chain) was identified during a study of Ad26.COV2.S vaccination and SARS-CoV-2 variants. Study findings and constraints: After vaccination, substantial breadth of spike-specific CD8+ and CD4+ responses was reported.

Of note for this clone: Its antigen is undetermined.

Germline V gene data show CDR1 as SGHRS and CDR2 as YFSETQ. CDR3 length: 16 amino acids. The junction had 12 bases not matched to a gene; V was cut back by 7 bases and J by 6 bases. The method was immunoSEQ multiplex PCR; TCRdb's version includes in-frame clones alone and lacks a portion of them. The sample has over 100,000 clones, roughly 80% seen once. This chain joins TRBV5-1 and TRBJ2-2; 10 bases agree with TRBD1. The specimen comprised peripheral blood, sampled after recovery from COVID-19. The TCR was taken from a human donor who had recovered from COVID-19. CDR3 amino acids: CASDRLGTGASGELFF. CDR3 sequence (DNA): TGCGCCAGCGACAGACTAGGGACAGGGGCCTCCGGGGAGCTGTTTTTT.